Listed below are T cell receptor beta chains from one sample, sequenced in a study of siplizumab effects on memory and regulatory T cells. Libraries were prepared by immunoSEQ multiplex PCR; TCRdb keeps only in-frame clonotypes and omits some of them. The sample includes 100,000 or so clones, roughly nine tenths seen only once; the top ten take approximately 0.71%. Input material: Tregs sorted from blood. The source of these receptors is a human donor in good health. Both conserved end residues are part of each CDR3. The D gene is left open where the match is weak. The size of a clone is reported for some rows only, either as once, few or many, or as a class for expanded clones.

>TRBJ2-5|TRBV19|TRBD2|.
TGTGCCAGTAGTATGTCTCTAGCGGGAGGGGTAGAGACCCAGTACTTC
CASSMSLAGGVETQYF
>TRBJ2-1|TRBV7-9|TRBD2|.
TGTGCCAGCAGCTTGCGGGGGACCTTTGGAAATGAGCAGTTCTTC
CASSLRGTFGNEQFF
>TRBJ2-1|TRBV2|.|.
TGTGCCAGCTCAAAGGTTTTGCAGTTCTTC
CASSKVLQFF
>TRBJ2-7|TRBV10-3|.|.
TGTGCCATCAGCCGTGACCCTCTCCTCGAGCAGTACTTC
CAISRDPLLEQYF
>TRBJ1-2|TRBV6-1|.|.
TGTGCCAGCAAGTTTGGGCAGCTCTATGGCTACACCTTC
CASKFGQLYGYTF
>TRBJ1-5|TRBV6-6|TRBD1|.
TGTGCCAGCAGTTACCCCCAGCAGTCAGGGGGGCCCCAGCATTTT
CASSYPQQSGGPQHF
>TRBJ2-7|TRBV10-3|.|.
TGTGCCATCAGTGAGGGAGGGACAAGCTCCTACGAGCAGTACTTC
CAISEGGTSSYEQYF
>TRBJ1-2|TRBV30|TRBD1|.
TGTGCCTCAAGACGGGGGGACAGGGAGTCCGATGGCTACACCTTC
CASRRGDRESDGYTF
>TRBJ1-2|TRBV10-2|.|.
TGCGCCAGCAGTCCCTCCCTGGGGAGAGGCTATGGCTACACCTTC
CASSPSLGRGYGYTF
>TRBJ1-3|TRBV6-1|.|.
TGTGCCAGCAGTGAAACGGCAGGGGCTGGAAACACCATATATTTT
CASSETAGAGNTIYF
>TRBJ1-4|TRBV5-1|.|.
TGCGCCAGCAGCGAGTATCCGGGGGCCAATGAAAAACTGTTTTTT
CASSEYPGANEKLFF
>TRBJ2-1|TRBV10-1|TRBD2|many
TGCGCCAGCACTCCCTCGCGGGGGAGCTCCTACAATGAGCAGTTCTTC
CASTPSRGSSYNEQFF
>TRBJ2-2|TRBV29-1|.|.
TGCAGCGTTGGGACTCATATCCCCCCCTTTCTGGAGCTGTTTTTT
CSVGTHIPPFLELFF
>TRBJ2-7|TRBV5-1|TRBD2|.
TGCGCCAGCAGCTACGGGACTAGCGGGAGCCTCCCCAGCTCCTACGAGCAGTACTTC
CASSYGTSGSLPSSYEQYF
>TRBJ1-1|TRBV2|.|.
TGTGCCAGTAAATCCGGGACCGCCGGGGCTTTCTTT
CASKSGTAGAFF
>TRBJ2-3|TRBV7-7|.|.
TGTGCTAGCAGCTTAGTTAATATGACAGACATACGCACAGATACGCAGTATTTT
CASSLVNMTDIRTDTQYF
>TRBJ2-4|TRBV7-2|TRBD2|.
TGTGCCAGCAGCTTAGTGCTAGCGGGAGTCAAAAACATTCAGTACTTC
CASSLVLAGVKNIQYF
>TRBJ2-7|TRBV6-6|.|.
TGTGCCAGCAGTTCCAAGACAGGCCGACGGGGGGAGCAGTACTTC
CASSSKTGRRGEQYF
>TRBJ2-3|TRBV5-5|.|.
TGTGCCAGCAGCTTGGGAGCAGACATCACAGATACGCAGTATTTT
CASSLGADITDTQYF
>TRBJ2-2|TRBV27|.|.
TGTGCCAGCAGTTTGCAAAGGAGCACCGGGGAGCTGTTTTTT
CASSLQRSTGELFF
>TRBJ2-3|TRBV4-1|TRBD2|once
TGCGCCAGCAGCCAAGACCCCGGTCTAGCGGGAAGCTCAGATACGCAGTATTTT
CASSQDPGLAGSSDTQYF
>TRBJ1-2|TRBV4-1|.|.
TGCGCCAGCAGCCATACCCCCAGGACGTTTAACTATGGCTACACCTTC
CASSHTPRTFNYGYTF
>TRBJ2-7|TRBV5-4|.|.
TGTGCCAGCGCTCCCGGGCCCTCCTACGAGCAGTACTTC
CASAPGPSYEQYF
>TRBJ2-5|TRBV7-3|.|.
TGTGCCAGCAGCCCATCGGGTGACGAGACCCAGTACTTC
CASSPSGDETQYF
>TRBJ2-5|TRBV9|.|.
TGTGCCAGCAGTCGCTCCGGGAGTAGTAGGGAGACCCAGTACTTC
CASSRSGSSRETQYF
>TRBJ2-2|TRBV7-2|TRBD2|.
TGTGCCAGCAGCTTACAGCCTAGCGGGAGTGGCGGGGAGCTGTTTTTT
CASSLQPSGSGGELFF
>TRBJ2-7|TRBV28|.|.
TGTGCCAGCACCTCGGGGGTTCTCTACGAGCAGTACTTC
CASTSGVLYEQYF
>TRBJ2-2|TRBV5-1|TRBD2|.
TGCGCCAGCAGCTTTGCCGGGGGGGCCGACACCGGGGAGCTGTTTTTT
CASSFAGGADTGELFF
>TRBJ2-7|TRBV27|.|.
TGTGCCAGCAGTCCTCACTCAGGGGACTACGAGCAGTACTTC
CASSPHSGDYEQYF
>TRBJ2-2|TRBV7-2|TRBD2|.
TGTGCCAGCAGCTTAGACGGGGCGCTAGCGGGAACCGGGGAGCTGTTTTTT
CASSLDGALAGTGELFF
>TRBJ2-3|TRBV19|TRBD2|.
TGTGCCAGTAGGGGGGGTAAAGGACTAGCGAGGCGCACAGATACGCAGTATTTT
CASRGGKGLARRTDTQYF
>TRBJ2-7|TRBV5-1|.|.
TGCGCCAGCAGCCCGACCGGGACACCGGGCTCCTACGAGCAGTACTTC
CASSPTGTPGSYEQYF
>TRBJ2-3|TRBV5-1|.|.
TGCGCCAGCAGCGTCACAGATACGCAGTATTTT
CASSVTDTQYF
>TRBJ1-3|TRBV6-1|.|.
TGTGCCAGCAGTGAACTCGGGGGGAGGTCTGGAAACACCATATATTTT
CASSELGGRSGNTIYF
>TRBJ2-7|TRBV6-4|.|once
TGTGCCAGCAGTGATTCACAGGGAAGATACGAGCAGTACTTC
CASSDSQGRYEQYF
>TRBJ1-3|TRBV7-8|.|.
TGTGCCAGCAGCGTAGGGGGGCAGCGCTCTGGAAACACCATATATTTT
CASSVGGQRSGNTIYF
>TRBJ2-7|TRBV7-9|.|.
TGTGCCAGCAGCTTAACTACAACCTACGAGCAGTACTTC
CASSLTTTYEQYF
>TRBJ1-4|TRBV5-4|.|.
TGTGCCAGCAGCTTGCATGTCGGGGAAAAACTGTTTTTT
CASSLHVGEKLFF
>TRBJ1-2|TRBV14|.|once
TGTGCCAGCAGCCATTTAATTGACGGGACAAAAGGCTACACCTTC
CASSHLIDGTKGYTF
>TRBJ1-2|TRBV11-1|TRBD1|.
TGTGCCAGCAGCCCCGGGACAGCACAACGTTATGGCTACACCTTC
CASSPGTAQRYGYTF
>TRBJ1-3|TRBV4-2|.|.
TGTGCCAGCAGCCAAGAGAGGGGGTACTCTGGAAACACCATATATTTT
CASSQERGYSGNTIYF
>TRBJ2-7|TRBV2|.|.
TGTGCCAGCAGTGAAAGTTGGTACGAGCAGTACTTC
CASSESWYEQYF
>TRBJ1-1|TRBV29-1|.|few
TGCAGCGTTGAACTTGGGAAGTGGGACACTGAAGCTTTCTTT
CSVELGKWDTEAFF
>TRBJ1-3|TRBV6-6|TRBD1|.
TGTGCCAGTGGGACAGGGGTCCCGAGCTCTGGAAACACCATATATTTT
CASGTGVPSSGNTIYF
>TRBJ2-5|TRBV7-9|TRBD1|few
TGTGCCAGCAGCCTCGACAGGGGTCGTGGAGAGACCCAGTACTTC
CASSLDRGRGETQYF
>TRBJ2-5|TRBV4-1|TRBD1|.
TGCGCCAGCAGCCAAAACTTAACCCGGGACAGTTTGATTTGCTCGGAGACCCAGTACTTC
CASSQNLTRDSLICSETQYF
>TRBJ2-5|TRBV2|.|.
TGTGCCAGCAGTGGTGTCAGCTACCAAGAGACCCAGTACTTC
CASSGVSYQETQYF
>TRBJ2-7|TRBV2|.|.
TGTGCCAGCAGTTTGTACCCCCTGAACTACGAGCAGTACTTC
CASSLYPLNYEQYF
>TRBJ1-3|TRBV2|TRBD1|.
TGTGCCAGCATACAGGGGGAGTCTGGAAACACCATATATTTT
CASIQGESGNTIYF
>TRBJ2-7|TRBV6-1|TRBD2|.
TGTGCCAGCAGTGATTTTGGGGGGGGTACGGACGAGCAGTACTTC
CASSDFGGGTDEQYF
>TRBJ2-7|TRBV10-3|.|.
TGTGCCATCAGCTCCTCATTGGTCGAGCACGAGCAGTACTTC
CAISSSLVEHEQYF
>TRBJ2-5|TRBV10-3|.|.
TGTGCCATCAGCGGAGGAGTATGGCCGGGAGAGACCCAGTACTTC
CAISGGVWPGETQYF
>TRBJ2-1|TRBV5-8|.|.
TGTGCCAGCAGCTTCATCCAGGACTACAATGAGCAGTTCTTC
CASSFIQDYNEQFF
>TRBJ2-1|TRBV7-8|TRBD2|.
TGTGCCAGCAGCTTACTCGGACTAGCGGGAGGGTACAATGAGCAGTTCTTC
CASSLLGLAGGYNEQFF
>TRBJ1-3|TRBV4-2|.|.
TGTGCCAGCAGCCAGGGGCCTCGGGGTCCGGGAAACACCATATATTTT
CASSQGPRGPGNTIYF
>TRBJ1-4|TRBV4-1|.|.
TGCGCCAGCAGCCACCTGACAGTTGCAACTAATGAAAAACTGTTTTTT
CASSHLTVATNEKLFF
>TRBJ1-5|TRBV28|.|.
TGTGCCAGCAGTTTCGGGGCAGGGTGGAATCAGCCCCAGCATTTT
CASSFGAGWNQPQHF
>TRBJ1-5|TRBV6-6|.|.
TGTGCCAGCAGGAAACAGGCCATCAATCAGCCCCAGCATTTT
CASRKQAINQPQHF
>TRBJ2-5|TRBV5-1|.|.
TGCGCCAGCAGCTACCCGACTAGTTGGGGGGAGACCCAGTACTTC
CASSYPTSWGETQYF
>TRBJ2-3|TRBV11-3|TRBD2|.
TGTGCCAGCAGCTCACTAGCGGGAAGTACGCAGTATTTT
CASSSLAGSTQYF